These 18 T cell receptor beta chains were sequenced from one sample in a study of blood T cell repertoires in COVID-19. Repertoires were generated with immunoSEQ multiplex PCR, while TCRdb's copy carries only in-frame clones and drops some. Of about 300,000 clones detected, 85% appear once; the ten largest clones hold 2% to 3%. The sequencing sample was made of PBMCs or T cells enriched from blood (not recorded which). The receptor set was obtained from a woman aged 45-65 years who had recovered from COVID-19.

This chain uses TRBV7-9 with TRBJ1-2; TRBD1 might be the D (6 bases). CDR1 is SEHNR, CDR2 FQNEAQ, per germline (reference sequence). Trimming took 0 bases from V and 7 from J, leaving 15 bases between them. The CDR3 is 15 residues long. In nucleotides, the CDR3 is TGTGCCAGCAGCTTAGCCCAGGGGTTGTTTGGTGGCTACACCTTC. Encoded protein: CASSLAQGLFGGYTF.

The chain combines TRBV20-1 with TRBJ1-2; 9 bases are a match to TRBD1. The CDR3 length is 15 residues. The junction had 9 bases not matched to a gene; V was cut back by 3 bases and J by 4 bases. Germline loops: CDR1 DFQATT, CDR2 SNEGSKA (reference sequence). CDR3 nucleotide sequence: TGCAGTGCTAGTGACTACAGGGGGCAGGTCTATGGCTACACCTTC. This gives the protein CSASDYRGQVYGYTF.

The rearrangement joins TRBV6-2 or TRBV6-3 to TRBJ1-1; D is undetermined. Between the trimmed V and J ends, which lost 5 bases and 10 bases, there was a span of 20 bases. The CDR3 sequence is 14 residues long. From germline, CDR1 is MNHEY and CDR2 SVGEGT. The CDR3: CASSPPPGRSLAFF. CDR3 DNA sequence: TGTGCCAGCAGTCCCCCACCGGGTCGGTCGTTAGCTTTCTTT.

V usage is TRBV19 and J usage is TRBJ2-7, with 7 positions matching TRBD1. The CDR3 has 13 amino acids. Trimming took 8 bases from V and 2 from J; bases not matched to a gene: 6. The germline V gene encodes CDR1 LNHDA and CDR2 SQIVND (reference sequence). CDR3 nucleotides: TGTGCCAGTTCCTCCAGGGGGACCTACGAGCAGTACTTC. Translated: CASSSRGTYEQYF. The full variable domain, rest sourced from reference TRBV19 and TRBJ2-7, is DGGITQSPKYLFRKEGQNVTLSCEQNLNHDAMYWYRQDPGQGLRLIYYSQIVNDFQKGDIAEGYSVSREKKESFPLTVTSAQKNPTAFYLCASSSRGTYEQYFGPGTRLTVT.

This sequence joins TRBV4-1 and TRBJ1-5; D uncertain. The CDR3 has 15 residues. V gave up 0 bases and J gave up 5 bases, with 11 bases separating them. CDR1 MGHRA and CDR2 YSYEKL come from the germline V gene. The CDR3 coding sequence is TGCGCCAGCAGCCAAGATGGGAGGTTCCATCAGCCCCAGCATTTT. It codes for CASSQDGRFHQPQHF.

This clone occurred once. V gene TRBV5-1 combines with J gene TRBJ1-2, with TRBD1 as a possible D gene (6 bases). The CDR3 length is 13 residues. Germline loops: CDR1 SGHRS, CDR2 YFSETQ. The V end was cut by 0 bases, the J end by 7 bases, with 10 bases between. The CDR3 region is CASSLEGDIGYTF. The CDR3 DNA follows: TGCGCCAGCAGCTTGGAGGGGGACATTGGCTACACCTTC.

This rearrangement joins TRBV28 to TRBJ1-2; 7 bases line up with TRBD1. Germline V gives CDR1 MDHEN, CDR2 SYDVKM. J gave up 3 bases and V 3 bases, and 1 base lay outside the gene matches. CDR3 size: 13 residues. As DNA, the CDR3 is TGTGCCAGCAGTTTCCAGGGGGACTATGGCTACACCTTC. This encodes CASSFQGDYGYTF.

This rearrangement joins TRBV25-1 to TRBJ1-2; possibly TRBD1 for D (5 bases). The CDR3 totals 15 residues. V was pared by 4 bases and J by 4 bases, with 16 bases between. CDR1 MGHDK and CDR2 SYGVNS come from the germline V gene. DNA for the CDR3: TGTGCCAGCAGTGCCTGGGGGGACTCTGCCTATGGCTACACCTTC. Its translation: CASSAWGDSAYGYTF.

This clone was seen a handful of times. The V gene is TRBV19, the J gene TRBJ1-1; the match to TRBD1 covers 7 bases. The CDR3 loop spans 13 amino acids. The V gene end was trimmed by 6 bases and the J gene end by 3 bases; junction bases not matched to a gene: 4. Germline CDR1 LNHDA, CDR2 SQIVND (reference sequence). The chain's CDR3 is CASRPGQHTEAFF. DNA for the CDR3: TGTGCCAGTAGGCCGGGACAGCACACTGAAGCTTTCTTT.

The chain recombines TRBV2 with TRBJ1-1; D is possibly TRBD1 (6 bases). The CDR3 extends over 15 amino acids. Germline CDR1 is SNHLY and CDR2 is FYNNEI. Trimming stripped 10 bases from V and 2 bases from J, with 20 bases between. CDR3 DNA: TGTGCCAACGAGAGAGTCGGGACATATAACACTGAAGCTTTCTTT. Translation: CANERVGTYNTEAFF.

The chain is built from TRBV18 and TRBJ2-1; 13 nucleotides line up with TRBD2. The V gene end was trimmed by 0 bases and the J gene end by 8 bases; junction bases not matched to a gene: 4. CDR1 is KGHSH and CDR2 is LQKENI in the germline V gene. This CDR3 region has 16 residues. The CDR3 DNA sequence: TGTGCCAGCTCACCACCTACTAGCGGGGGGGCCTATGAGCAGTTCTTC. Its translation: CASSPPTSGGAYEQFF.

The chain links TRBV5-1 to TRBJ1-6, with D perhaps matching TRBD1 (5 bases). This CDR3 region has 16 residues. Trimming stripped 0 bases from V and 6 bases from J, with 13 bases between. Germline-derived CDR1 and CDR2 are SGHRS and YFSETQ. The CDR3 region is CASSLGSGGSNSPLHF. Here the CDR3 DNA reads TGCGCCAGCAGCTTGGGGTCGGGGGGTAGTAATTCACCCCTCCACTTT.

The chain couples TRBV3-1 (or the pseudogene TRBV3-2) to TRBJ2-3; a weak D match, TRBD2 (5 bases). Germline CDR1 reads LGHDT; CDR2 reads YNNKEL (reference sequence). Trimming removed 0 bases at V and 1 base at J, with 20 bases between. The CDR3 is 19 amino acids. The CDR3: CASSQEGLALVAGTDTQYF. The DNA of the CDR3 is TGTGCCAGCAGCCAAGAAGGGCTAGCACTCGTTGCTGGCACAGATACGCAGTATTTT.

V and J are TRBV19 and TRBJ1-3; TRBD1 might be the D (5 bases). Germline V gives CDR1 LNHDA, CDR2 SQIVND (reference sequence). The ends were cut back, 5 bases at V and 0 bases at J, with 11 bases in the middle. This CDR3 is built from 15 residues. DNA of the CDR3: TGTGCCAGTAGTCAAACCAGGGACTCTGGAAACACCATATATTTT. Amino acids: CASSQTRDSGNTIYF.

This clone was observed once. This chain connects TRBV6-4 to TRBJ2-1; D is perhaps TRBD2 (6 bases). CDR3 length equals 16 residues. In germline, CDR1 is MRHNA, CDR2 SNTAGT. V was clipped by 5 bases and J by 2 bases, with 16 bases between them. The CDR3 loop is CASSKDSGDPYNEQFF. CDR3 bases: TGTGCCAGCAGTAAAGATAGCGGAGACCCCTACAATGAGCAGTTCTTC.

The chain recombines TRBV20-1 with TRBJ1-2, with 7 bases aligning to TRBD1. This CDR3 spans 14 amino acids. V gave up 3 bases and J gave up 0 bases; unmatched junction bases: 4. CDR1 and CDR2 from the germline V gene are DFQATT and SNEGSKA (reference sequence). CDR3 region: CSASPTGANYGYTF. In DNA, the CDR3 is TGCAGTGCTAGTCCCACAGGGGCTAACTATGGCTACACCTTC.

The chain carries TRBV7-2 and TRBJ2-2; D gene uncertain. Germline V gene data show CDR1 as SGHTA and CDR2 as FQGNSA. The V gene lost 5 bases and the J gene lost 1 base, with 11 bases spanning the gap. The CDR3 has 15 amino acids. In DNA form, the CDR3 reads TGTGCCAGCAGCCATGATCGACAGAACACCGGGGAGCTGTTTTTT. Its protein is CASSHDRQNTGELFF.

V and J are TRBV3-1 (or the pseudogene TRBV3-2) and TRBJ2-3, with TRBD2 matching over 13 bases. Germline CDR1 reads LGHDT; CDR2 reads YNNKEL (reference sequence). The CDR3 extends over 19 amino acids. V gave up 3 bases and J gave up 1 base; unmatched junction bases: 10. The CDR3 loop is CASSHQLAGGFWGTDTQYF. The CDR3 DNA reads as TGTGCCAGCAGCCATCAACTAGCGGGAGGGTTTTGGGGCACAGATACGCAGTATTTT.